This T cell receptor (beta chain) was recovered during a study of blood T cell repertoires in COVID-19. Allocation to cohorts depended on clinical history reported by the participants. Before being deemed recovered, Cohort 3 donors had two negative PCRs, clearance, or symptom resolution. Only in-frame clones appear in the TCRdb table, and some are missing; sequencing was by immunoSEQ multiplex PCR. The sample consists of hundreds of thousands of clones, 80% to 90% of them appearing once. Sequencing was performed on PBMCs or T cells enriched from blood (not recorded which). The clonotype originates from a man aged 18 to 29 who had recovered from COVID-19.

Here the CDR3 reads CASSLDLAGGPAKNIQYF. The CDR3 region has the DNA TGCGCCAGCAGCTTGGACCTAGCGGGAGGGCCCGCCAAAAACATTCAGTACTTC. The chain links TRBV5-1 to TRBJ2-4; 12 positions match TRBD2. The V gene end was trimmed by 0 bases and the J gene end by 1 base; junction bases not matched to a gene: 5. The CDR3 runs 18 residues. Germline CDR1 reads SGHRS; CDR2 reads YFSETQ.